This T cell receptor beta chain stems from a study of cytomegalovirus exposure and HLA in healthy donors (dated by TCRdb to the late 2010s). Context from the whole study: In an earlier analysis of roughly 500 of the donors, 276 Gb of sequence data and roughly 100 million unique TCR beta sequences from 150 million to 200 million T cells were reported. Among roughly 370 genotyped donors of the cohort, an average of 235,054 unique TCR beta nucleotide sequences were sequenced per donor, roughly 20% of them non-productive. Every discovery cohort repertoire had been produced on one sequencing platform. To decide whether each TCR beta V gene segment behaved as functional or pseudogenic, an earlier analysis of some 580 of the donors relied on high-throughput TCR beta sequencing. Using immunosequencing, the study profiled T cell repertoires from some 670 subjects and related those repertoires to cytomegalovirus serostatus. The study aimed to test whether cataloging public T cell receptors could reveal signatures of past pathogen exposure. Alongside the repertoire data, information on donor age, sex, ethnicity and CMV serostatus was compiled. In the later analysis, no new phenotypic data were used to find candidate immune exposures; instead, reliance was placed on TCR beta sequences and their occurrence across donors. Four or five DR-DQ haplotypes were handled as single units for association and clustering because linkage in the cohort was strong. In a later genetic analysis, genome-wide SNP genotypes for about 55% of the roughly 700 donors were used, and that subset was treated as a discovery cohort. An early release covering 500 to 750 HLA-typed donors comprised approximately 290 gigabases of sequencing data and some 79 million unique TCR sequences. In addition to the first cohort of hundreds of subjects, a separate validation cohort of around 110 different subjects was used. High-throughput TCR immunosequencing, statistical association of individual TCRs with disease status, and machine learning were combined to predict cytomegalovirus infection status. The genetic ancestry cluster associated with self-reported Caucasian donors included 65% to 90% of the approximately 410 genotyped donors. Class I and class II HLA loci were covered by the typing at four-digit resolution. To study patterns of TCR occurrence, a later analysis re-analyzed previously published TCR beta repertoires from 700 or so donors and added high-resolution HLA genotyping. The number of donors typed differed by locus, with 629-630 for A, B, C, DRB1 and DQB1, around 500 for DQA1, about 610 for DPA1, and around 430 for DPB1. Overall study outcomes, separate from this receptor: Because counts were too low, about 18 rarely observed V segments, including chromosome 9 orphons, were excluded from the earlier analysis of several hundred of the donors. In a later analysis, HLA-associated TCR beta chains showed more clonal expansion and lower generation probabilities than non-associated chains that were equally common. Some IMGT-functional V segments, including TRBV6-2 and TRBV6-3, could not be distinguished by the 87-base-pair reads and were therefore excluded. A later analysis associated about 16,000 TCR beta sequences with specific HLA alleles at a false discovery rate of 0.05. According to the authors, the approach could potentially be generalized to other disease states and immunological phenotypes. The only immune exposure information available for the cohort was CMV serostatus. The study listed 150 to 200 TCR beta chains as associated with cytomegalovirus. Only TCR beta chains were sequenced in this cohort, and the absence of alpha or paired-chain data limited detectable features. A later genetic analysis reported fewer N-insertions in productive TCRs among donors in an Asian-associated ancestry cluster than the roughly 700-donor mean. A few of the identified cytomegalovirus-associated TCR beta chains were confirmed in vitro to be specific for cytomegalovirus antigens. The classifier was reported to diagnose cytomegalovirus status with high specificity and sensitivity in both the original cohort and the validation cohort. Most TCR sequences were observed very rarely across donors, whereas some public TCRs were present in many individuals. When HLA alleles, especially DR and DQ, strongly co-occurred, TCR associations were difficult to assign to individual alleles. Because some donors lacked HLA typing at each locus, the association tests relied only on the typed subset. A later genetic analysis associated a missense DCLRE1C variant with V-gene and J-gene trimming of TCR beta chains, and an independent cohort replicated the association. A further reported finding was that TCR beta sequences accurately predicted the HLA-A and HLA-B alleles for most subjects in the first cohort. In a later analysis, the rate of TCR association differed among HLA loci, with DRB1 alleles having the most associated TCRs and HLA-C alleles having the fewest. Linkage disequilibrium might explain the correlated functional status among segregating V segments, but an unknown experimental factor could not be excluded. Roughly uniform sequencing depth across donors was assumed in presence/absence analyses, although this assumption may not hold. A cluster of highly shared sequence variants was judged likely to be a technical artifact of the sequencing pipeline. A later analysis found that most CMV-associated TCR beta chains appeared HLA-restricted, with HLA associations seemingly driven largely by CMV exposure. A later analysis reported that several top co-occurrence clusters appeared linked to parvovirus B19, influenza, CMV and Epstein-Barr virus. In an earlier analysis of some 550 of the donors, most TCR beta V segments were observed in productive rearrangements about 90% or about 30% of the time, broadly matching IMGT annotations.

There are 15 amino acids in the CDR3, from cysteine to phenylalanine inclusive. Kept here is only the CDR3 DNA, which spans 45 bases and is read in frame from base 1. Relative to germline, V is missing 1 base and J is missing 11 bases, with 8 bases of the junction outside any gene match. Per the germline V gene (reference sequence), SEHNR is the CDR1 and FQNEAQ is the CDR2. To prepare the library, the immunoSEQ multiplex PCR assay was applied. For the multiplex PCR, a mixture combining 60 forward primers for TCR Vbeta segments and 13 reverse primers for TCR Jbeta segments was used. Amplification of the CDR3 region of rearranged TCR beta genes was performed with a multiplex PCR assay on genomic DNA. The Illumina HiSeq System was used to sequence the amplified TCR beta libraries as 87-base-pair reads. In the paper's pipeline: Across the 600 to 700 repertoires, a later analysis counted some 80 million unique TCR beta chains, some 11 million of which were shared by at least two donors. Raw reads were error-corrected and collapsed into unique sequences by a nearest-neighbor algorithm in which closely related sequences were merged to remove PCR and sequencing errors. To assign V, D and J gene segments, CDR3 sequences were aligned to IMGT reference sequences. Each retained sequence needed at least a six-nucleotide match to both a V gene segment and a J gene segment. A rearrangement was called productive if the CDR3 had no stop codons and remained in frame with V and J, and every other rearrangement was called non-productive. CDR3 was defined by IMGT convention, running from the second conserved V-encoded cysteine to the conserved J-encoded phenylalanine. Sequences without an unambiguous match to a single V gene segment were excluded from the earlier analysis of 587 of the donors. An earlier analysis of about 600 of the donors called V segments functional above 56.7% productive rearrangements and segregating when the between-donor standard deviation exceeded 5%. A statistical classification framework was developed to diagnose cytomegalovirus status using the catalog of TCR beta chain sequences. V and J gene assignment, in a later analysis, came from comparing TCR nucleotide sequences with IMGT/GENE-DB human TR gene sequences. The TCRdist pipeline was used in a later analysis to assign CDR3 sequences and most-parsimonious VDJ recombination scenarios. In a later analysis, each TCR beta chain was defined by its CDR3 amino acid sequence together with its V-gene family, and reads without a unique V-gene family were excluded. In a later analysis, 500 to 650 highly shared, low-generation-probability nucleotide sequences were removed to address suspected cross-contamination and a sequencing artifact. A later analysis calculated a clonal expansion index for each public chain from normalized within-repertoire ranks of inferred template counts. Generation probabilities in a later analysis came from a VDJ recombination model fitted to out-of-frame rearrangements, and those results were checked against IGoR. In a later analysis, TCR-TCR, TCR-HLA and TCR-CMV co-occurrence was scored with hypergeometric tests, and a repertoire-size bias correction was applied to TCR pairs. In a later analysis, false discovery rates were estimated by permuting HLA or CMV assignments 20 times. In a later analysis, co-occurring TCRs were grouped using DBSCAN, and TCRdist sequence similarity was added for clustering within HLA-allele-positive subsets. Co-occurrence clustering excluded repertoires with fewer than 30,000 or more than 120,000 public chains, plus five with anomalous nucleotide sharing. TCRdb retrieved this table from immuneACCESS and kept in-frame rearrangements only. Not all clones are present; in checked studies, unresolved V genes account for under half, and no reason is known for the remainder. V and J calls and clone size are given by that table; D and trimming were obtained from the DNA. Recorded for this sample are some 180,000 clones; around four fifths of them occurred a single time. The leading ten clones occupy about 1.5% of the sample.

With respect to this clone: Its antigen target is currently unknown. No base qualities exist here, and no much larger clone lies one base off it.

In total, approximately 690 healthy bone marrow donors made up the cohort. At the time of sampling, all cohort members were nominally healthy, though unrecorded immune exposures were likely present. The donor tested CMV seronegative, placing the donor among the 350 to 400 seronegative members of the cohort. Each donor provided a peripheral blood sample, and peripheral blood mononuclear cells were used for TCR beta sequencing. Genomic DNA extraction from the blood cell samples was performed with the Qiagen DNeasy Blood Extraction Kit. The TCR originated in a man younger than 30 in good health and CMV-seronegative. The sample comprised PBMCs. The chain employs TRBV7-9 and TRBJ2-1; TRBD2 matches 10 bases in the middle. For the CDR3, the sequence is CASSLEASGRIKQFF. The nucleotide sequence reads as follows: TGTGCCAGCAGCTTAGAGGCTAGCGGGAGAATTAAGCAGTTCTTC.